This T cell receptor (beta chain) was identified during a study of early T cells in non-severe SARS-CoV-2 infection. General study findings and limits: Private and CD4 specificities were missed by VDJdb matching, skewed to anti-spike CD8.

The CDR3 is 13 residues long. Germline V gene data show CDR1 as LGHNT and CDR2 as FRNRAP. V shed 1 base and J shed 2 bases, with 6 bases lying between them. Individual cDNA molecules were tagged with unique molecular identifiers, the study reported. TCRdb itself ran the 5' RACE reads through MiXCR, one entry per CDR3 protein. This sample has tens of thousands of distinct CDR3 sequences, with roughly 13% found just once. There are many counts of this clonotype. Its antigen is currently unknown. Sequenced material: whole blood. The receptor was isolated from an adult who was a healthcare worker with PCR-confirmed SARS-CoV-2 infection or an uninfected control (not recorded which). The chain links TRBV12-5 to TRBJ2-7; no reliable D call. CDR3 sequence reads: CASGLARTYEQYF. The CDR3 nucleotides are TGTGCTAGTGGTTTGGCGAGGACCTACGAGCAGTACTTC.